Sequencing of this T cell receptor (beta chain) was carried out in a study of blood T cell repertoires in COVID-19. Original processing methods: The assay estimated nucleated cells by amplifying reference gene primers. This table comes from immunoSEQ multiplex PCR, and its TCRdb copy is limited to in-frame clones, with some not included. That table gives V, J and clone size, and the DNA gave D and trimming. The sample has roughly 150,000 clones; approximately 82% are singletons. Deletions cut 2 bases from V and 0 bases from J, with 10 bases between. The V gene's germline CDR1 is SQVTM and CDR2 ANQGSEA. The CDR3 contains 14 residues. Participants were aged roughly 18 to 100 years from about 25 US areas. Researchers sorted participants into cohorts using their self-reported clinical history.

The rearrangement links TRBV29-1 to TRBJ1-1; D call uncertain. Sample: PBMCs or T cells enriched from blood (not recorded which). This clonotype was sampled from a man in his sixties who had recovered from COVID-19. Here the CDR3 DNA reads TGCAGCGTTGAAAGTTTGAGCCTGAACACTGAAGCTTTCTTT. It specifies CSVESLSLNTEAFF. The whole variable domain, filled in from reference TRBV29-1 and TRBJ1-1, reads SAVISQKPSRDICQRGTSLTIQCQVDSQVTMMFWYRQQPGQSLTLIATANQGSEATYESGFVIDKFPISRPNLTFSTLTVSNMSPEDSSIYLCSVESLSLNTEAFFGQGTRLTVV.